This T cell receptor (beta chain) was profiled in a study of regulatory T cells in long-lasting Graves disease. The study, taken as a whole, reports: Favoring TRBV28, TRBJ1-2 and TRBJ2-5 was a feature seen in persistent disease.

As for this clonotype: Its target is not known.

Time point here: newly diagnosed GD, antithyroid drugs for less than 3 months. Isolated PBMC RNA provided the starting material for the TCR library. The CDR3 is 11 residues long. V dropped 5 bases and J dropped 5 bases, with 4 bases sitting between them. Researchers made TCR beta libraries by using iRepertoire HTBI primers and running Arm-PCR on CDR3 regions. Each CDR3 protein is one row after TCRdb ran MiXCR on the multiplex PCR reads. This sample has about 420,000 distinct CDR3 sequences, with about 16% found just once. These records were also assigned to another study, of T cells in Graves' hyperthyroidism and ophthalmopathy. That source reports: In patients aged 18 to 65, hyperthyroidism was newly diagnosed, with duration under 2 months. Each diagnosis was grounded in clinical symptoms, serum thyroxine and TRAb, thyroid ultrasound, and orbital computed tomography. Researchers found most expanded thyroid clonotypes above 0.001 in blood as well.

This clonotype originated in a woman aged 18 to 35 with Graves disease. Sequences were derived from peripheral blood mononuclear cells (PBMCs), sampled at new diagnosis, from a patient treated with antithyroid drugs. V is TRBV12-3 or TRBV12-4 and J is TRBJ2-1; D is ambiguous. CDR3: CASSTNNEQFF. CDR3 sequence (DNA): TGTGCCAGCAGTACGAACAATGAGCAGTTCTTC.